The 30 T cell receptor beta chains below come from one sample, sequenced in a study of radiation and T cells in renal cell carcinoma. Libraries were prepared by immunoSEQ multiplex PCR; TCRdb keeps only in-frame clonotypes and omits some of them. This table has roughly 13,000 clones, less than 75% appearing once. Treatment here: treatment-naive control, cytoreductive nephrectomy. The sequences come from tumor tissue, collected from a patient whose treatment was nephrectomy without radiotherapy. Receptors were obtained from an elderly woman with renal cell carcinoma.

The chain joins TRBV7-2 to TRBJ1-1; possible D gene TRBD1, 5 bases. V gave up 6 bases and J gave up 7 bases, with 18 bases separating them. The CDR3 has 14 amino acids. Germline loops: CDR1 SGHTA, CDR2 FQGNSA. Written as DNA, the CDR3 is TGTGCCAGCAGTCTGGCCGGCAGGGCTGGTGAAGCTTTCTTT. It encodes CASSLAGRAGEAFF.

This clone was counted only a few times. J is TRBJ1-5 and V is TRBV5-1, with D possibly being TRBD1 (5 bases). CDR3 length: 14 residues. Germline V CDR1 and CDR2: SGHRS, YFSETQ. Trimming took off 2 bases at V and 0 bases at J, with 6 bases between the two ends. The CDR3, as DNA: TGCGCCAGCAGCTTCAGGGTTAGCAATCAGCCCCAGCATTTT. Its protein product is CASSFRVSNQPQHF.

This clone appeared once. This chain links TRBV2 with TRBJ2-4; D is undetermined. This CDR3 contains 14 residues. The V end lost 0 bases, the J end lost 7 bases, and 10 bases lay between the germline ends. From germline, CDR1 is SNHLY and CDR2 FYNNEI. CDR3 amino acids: CASSEARGPNIQYF. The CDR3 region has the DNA TGTGCCAGCAGTGAAGCGCGTGGCCCGAACATTCAGTACTTC.

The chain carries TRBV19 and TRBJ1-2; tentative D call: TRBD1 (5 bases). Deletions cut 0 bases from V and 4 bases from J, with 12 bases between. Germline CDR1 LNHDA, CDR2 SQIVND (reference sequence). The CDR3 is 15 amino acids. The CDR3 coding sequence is TGTGCCAGTAGTATAGAGGGGCGAGATACCTATGGCTACACCTTC. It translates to CASSIEGRDTYGYTF. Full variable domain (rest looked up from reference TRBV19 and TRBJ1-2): DGGITQSPKYLFRKEGQNVTLSCEQNLNHDAMYWYRQDPGQGLRLIYYSQIVNDFQKGDIAEGYSVSREKKESFPLTVTSAQKNPTAFYLCASSIEGRDTYGYTFGSGTRLTVV.

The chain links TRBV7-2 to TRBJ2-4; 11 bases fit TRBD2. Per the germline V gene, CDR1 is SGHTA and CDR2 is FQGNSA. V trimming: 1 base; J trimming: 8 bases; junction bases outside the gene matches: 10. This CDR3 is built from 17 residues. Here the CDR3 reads CASSLVVAGGPGDIQYF. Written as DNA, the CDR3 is TGTGCCAGCAGCTTAGTTGTAGCGGGGGGGCCGGGAGACATTCAGTACTTC.

DNA for the CDR3: TGTGCCAGCAATCAGGGAGCTACCGGGGAGCTGTTTTTT. Residues: CASNQGATGELFF. This chain uses TRBV7-9 with TRBJ2-2; D possibly matches TRBD1 or TRBD2 (5 bases each). The V end was cut by 7 bases, the J end by 5 bases, with 11 bases between. The CDR3 spans 13 residues. From germline, CDR1 is SEHNR and CDR2 FQNEAQ (reference sequence).

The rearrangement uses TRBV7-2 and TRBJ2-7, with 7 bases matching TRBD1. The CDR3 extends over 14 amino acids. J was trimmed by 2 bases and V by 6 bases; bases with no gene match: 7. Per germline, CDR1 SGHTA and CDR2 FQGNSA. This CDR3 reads CASSPGQVPYEQYF. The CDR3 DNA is TGTGCCAGCAGTCCAGGACAGGTCCCCTACGAGCAGTACTTC.

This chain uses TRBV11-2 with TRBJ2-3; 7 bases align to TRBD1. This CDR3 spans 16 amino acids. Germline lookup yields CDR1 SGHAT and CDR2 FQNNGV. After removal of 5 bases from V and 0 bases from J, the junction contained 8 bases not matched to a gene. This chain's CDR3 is CASSTHPGQSTDTQYF. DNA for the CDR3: TGTGCCAGCAGCACACATCCGGGACAGAGCACAGATACGCAGTATTTT.

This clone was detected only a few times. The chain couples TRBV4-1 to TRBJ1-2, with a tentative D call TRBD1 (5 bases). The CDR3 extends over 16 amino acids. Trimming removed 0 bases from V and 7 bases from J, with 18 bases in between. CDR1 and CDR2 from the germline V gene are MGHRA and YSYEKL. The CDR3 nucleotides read TGCGCCAGCAGCCAAGATCGGCAGGCCGTAAGGGGTGGCTACACCTTC. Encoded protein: CASSQDRQAVRGGYTF.

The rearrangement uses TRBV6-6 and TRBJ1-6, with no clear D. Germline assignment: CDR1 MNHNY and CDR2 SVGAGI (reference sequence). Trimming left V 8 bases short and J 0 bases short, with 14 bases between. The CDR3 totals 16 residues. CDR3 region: CASSPTQSSYNSPLHF. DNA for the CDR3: TGTGCCAGCTCCCCGACCCAGAGCTCCTATAATTCACCCCTCCACTTT.

Here the CDR3 DNA reads TGTGCCAGCAGCTTATTTCAGGGGACGGCGGGCTACACCTTC. This codes for CASSLFQGTAGYTF. The chain is built from TRBV7-2 and TRBJ1-2, with a weak D call TRBD1 (6 bases). V lost 2 bases and J 8 bases, leaving 15 bases between the germline ends. CDR3 size: 14 residues. Germline V gene lookup returns CDR1 SGHTA and CDR2 FQGNSA.

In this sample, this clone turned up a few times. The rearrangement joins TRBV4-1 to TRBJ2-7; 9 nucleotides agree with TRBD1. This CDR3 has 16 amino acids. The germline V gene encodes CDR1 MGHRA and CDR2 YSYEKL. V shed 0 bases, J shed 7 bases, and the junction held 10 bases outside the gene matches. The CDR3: CASSQEAGQGTREQYF. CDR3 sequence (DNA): TGCGCCAGCAGCCAAGAAGCGGGACAGGGTACGAGGGAGCAGTACTTC.

The CDR3 protein is CASSLWGAGNTIYF. The CDR3 region has the DNA TGTGCCAGCAGCCTTTGGGGGGCTGGAAACACCATATATTTT. The chain uses TRBV5-5 and TRBJ1-3; D possibly corresponds to TRBD1 (5 bases). The germline V gene encodes CDR1 SGHKS and CDR2 YYEKEE (reference sequence). V lost 4 bases and J lost 2, with 10 bases in between. The CDR3 consists of 14 residues.

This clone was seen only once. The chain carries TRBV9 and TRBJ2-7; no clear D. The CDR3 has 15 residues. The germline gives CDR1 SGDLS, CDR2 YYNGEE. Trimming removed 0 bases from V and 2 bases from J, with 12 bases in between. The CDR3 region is CASSVATGETYEQYF. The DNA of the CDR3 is TGTGCCAGCAGCGTAGCTACGGGTGAGACCTACGAGCAGTACTTC.

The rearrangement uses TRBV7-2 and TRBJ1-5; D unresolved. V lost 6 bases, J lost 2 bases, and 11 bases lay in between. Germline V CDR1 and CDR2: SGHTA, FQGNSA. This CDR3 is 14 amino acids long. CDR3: CASSYSLGNQPQHF. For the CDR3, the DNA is TGTGCCAGCAGTTACAGTCTTGGCAATCAGCCCCAGCATTTT.

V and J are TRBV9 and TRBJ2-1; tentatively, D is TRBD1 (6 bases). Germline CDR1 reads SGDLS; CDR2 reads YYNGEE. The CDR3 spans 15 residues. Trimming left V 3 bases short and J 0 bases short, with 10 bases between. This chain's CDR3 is CASSETGVSYNEQFF. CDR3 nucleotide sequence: TGTGCCAGCAGCGAGACAGGAGTCTCCTACAATGAGCAGTTCTTC.

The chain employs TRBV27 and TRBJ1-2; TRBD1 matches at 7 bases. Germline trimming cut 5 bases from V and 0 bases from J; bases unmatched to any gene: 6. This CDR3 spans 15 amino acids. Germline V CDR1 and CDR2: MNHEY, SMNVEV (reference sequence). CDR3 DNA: TGTGCCAGCAGTGCGACAGGGCTCGCTAACTATGGCTACACCTTC. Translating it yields CASSATGLANYGYTF.

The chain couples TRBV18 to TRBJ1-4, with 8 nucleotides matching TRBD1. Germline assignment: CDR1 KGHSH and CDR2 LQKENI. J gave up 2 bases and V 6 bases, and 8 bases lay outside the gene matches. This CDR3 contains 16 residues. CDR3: CASSLVNRGTNEKLFF. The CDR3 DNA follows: TGTGCCAGCTCGCTTGTCAACAGGGGGACTAATGAAAAACTGTTTTTT.

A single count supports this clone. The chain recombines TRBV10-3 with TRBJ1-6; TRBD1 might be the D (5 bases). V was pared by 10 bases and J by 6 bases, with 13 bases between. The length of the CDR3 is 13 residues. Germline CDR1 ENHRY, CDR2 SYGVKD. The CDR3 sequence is CATGWGSNSPLHF. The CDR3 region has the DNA TGTGCCACCGGATGGGGGTCTAATTCACCCCTCCACTTT.

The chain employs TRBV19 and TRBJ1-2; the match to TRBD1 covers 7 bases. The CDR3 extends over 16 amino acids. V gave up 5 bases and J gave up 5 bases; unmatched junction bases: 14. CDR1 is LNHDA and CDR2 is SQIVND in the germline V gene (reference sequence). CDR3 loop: CASSAKQGRVSYGYTF. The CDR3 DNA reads TGTGCCAGTAGTGCCAAACAGGGGAGGGTGTCGTATGGCTACACCTTC.

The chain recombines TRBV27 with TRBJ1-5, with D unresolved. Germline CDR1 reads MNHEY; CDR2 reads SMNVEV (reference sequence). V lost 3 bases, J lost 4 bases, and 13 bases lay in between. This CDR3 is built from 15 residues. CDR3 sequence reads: CASSFSGSVNQPQHF. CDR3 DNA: TGTGCCAGCAGTTTTTCGGGGAGTGTTAATCAGCCCCAGCATTTT.

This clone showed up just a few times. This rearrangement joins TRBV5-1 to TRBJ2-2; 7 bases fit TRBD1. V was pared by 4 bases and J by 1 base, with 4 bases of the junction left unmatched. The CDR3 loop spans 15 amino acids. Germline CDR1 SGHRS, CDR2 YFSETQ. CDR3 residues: CASSRDSENTGELFF. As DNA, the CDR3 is TGCGCCAGCAGCCGGGACAGTGAGAACACCGGGGAGCTGTTTTTT.

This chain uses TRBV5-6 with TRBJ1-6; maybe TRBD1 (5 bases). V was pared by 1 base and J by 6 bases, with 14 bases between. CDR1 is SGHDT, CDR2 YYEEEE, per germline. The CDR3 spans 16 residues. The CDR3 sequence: CASSLRAGYSNSPLHF. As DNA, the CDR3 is TGTGCCAGCAGCTTGAGGGCAGGGTACAGTAATTCACCCCTCCACTTT.

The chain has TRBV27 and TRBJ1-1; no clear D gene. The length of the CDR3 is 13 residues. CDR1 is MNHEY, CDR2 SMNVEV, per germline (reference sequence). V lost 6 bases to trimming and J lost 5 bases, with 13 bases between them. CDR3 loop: CASRPNAGTEAFF. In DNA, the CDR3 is TGTGCCAGCAGGCCAAATGCTGGGACTGAAGCTTTCTTT.

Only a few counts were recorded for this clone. DNA for the CDR3: TGTGCCAGCAGATCCATGACAGGGGAATCCTACAATGAGCAGTTCTTC. This encodes CASRSMTGESYNEQFF. J is TRBJ2-1 and V is TRBV7-3; TRBD1 aligns across 8 bases. The CDR3 length is 16 residues. Germline CDR1 is SGHTA and CDR2 is FQGTGA. The V gene end was trimmed by 6 bases and the J gene end by 1 base; junction bases not matched to a gene: 8. Complete variable domain (other parts from reference TRBV7-3 and TRBJ2-1): GAGVSQTPSNKVTEKGKYVELRCDPISGHTALYWYRQSLGQGPEFLIYFQGTGAADDSGLPNDRFFAVRPEGSVSTLKIQRTERGDSAVYLCASRSMTGESYNEQFFGPGTRLTVL.

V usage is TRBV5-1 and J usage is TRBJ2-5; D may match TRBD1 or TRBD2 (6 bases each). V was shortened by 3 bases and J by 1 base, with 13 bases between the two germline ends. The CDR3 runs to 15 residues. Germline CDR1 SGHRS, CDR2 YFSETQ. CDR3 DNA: TGCGCCAGCAGCTGGAGGGGGACACCCCAAGAGACCCAGTACTTC. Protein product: CASSWRGTPQETQYF.

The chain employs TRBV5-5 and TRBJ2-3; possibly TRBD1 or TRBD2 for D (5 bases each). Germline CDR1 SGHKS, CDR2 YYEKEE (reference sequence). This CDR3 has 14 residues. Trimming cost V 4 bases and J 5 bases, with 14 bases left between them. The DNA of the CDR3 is TGTGCCAGCAGCACGGGACCCGAAAGAGATACGCAGTATTTT. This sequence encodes CASSTGPERDTQYF.

CDR3 DNA sequence: TGTGCCAGCAGCGGCCAGGGACAGGGGAAAGCCGGGGAGCTGTTTTTT. This codes for CASSGQGQGKAGELFF. The rearrangement uses TRBV7-9 and TRBJ2-2; 10 bases are shared with TRBD1. The V and J ends lost 5 bases and 6 bases, in that order; junction bases with no gene match: 9. Germline CDR1 reads SEHNR; CDR2 reads FQNEAQ (reference sequence). CDR3 size: 16 residues.

The CDR3 coding sequence is TGTGCCAGCAGCGTACGACAGGGGGCCGCCTACGAGCAGTACTTC. This translates into CASSVRQGAAYEQYF. The chain recombines TRBV9 with TRBJ2-5, with 10 bases aligning to TRBD1. The last part of the DNA fits TRBJ2-7 better; the J call may be wrong. Germline V gene lookup returns CDR1 SGDLS and CDR2 YYNGEE. The CDR3 has 15 amino acids.

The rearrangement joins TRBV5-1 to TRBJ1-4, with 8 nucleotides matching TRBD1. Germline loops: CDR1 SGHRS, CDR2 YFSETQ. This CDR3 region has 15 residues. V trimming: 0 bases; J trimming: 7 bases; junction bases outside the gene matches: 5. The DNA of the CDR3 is TGCGCCAGCAGCTTGGCGGGACAGGCGGGTGAAAAACTGTTTTTT. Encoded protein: CASSLAGQAGEKLFF.